Listed below are T cell receptor beta chains from one sample, sequenced in a study of cytomegalovirus exposure and HLA in healthy donors. Using immunoSEQ multiplex PCR, the repertoire was profiled, and TCRdb retains in-frame clones only, with some absent. The sample has 90,000 to 120,000 clones, almost 96% seen once. Sequenced input: PBMCs. Every receptor here comes from a woman aged 18 to 35 in good health and CMV-seronegative. The CDR3 runs from the conserved cysteine through the conserved F or W. A D gene is named only where the DNA matches it firmly. Expanded clones get a size class; other rows say once, few or many, or leave the size out.

NA	NA	TRBJ2-7	TRBV27	CASASGTWLDEQYF	TGTGCCAGTGCCTCCGGGACATGGTTAGACGAGCAGTACTTC
NA	NA	TRBJ2-7	TRBV5-1	CASSLASSYEQYF	TGCGCCAGCAGCTTGGCTAGCAGTTACGAGCAGTACTTC
NA	NA	TRBJ1-1	TRBV27	CASSLQGLRTEAFF	TGTGCCAGCAGTTTACAGGGTTTACGGACTGAAGCTTTCTTT
TRBD2	NA	TRBJ2-2	TRBV5-1	CASSPPKTSGGAGDGELFF	TGCGCCAGCAGCCCCCCCAAGACTAGCGGGGGGGCGGGAGACGGGGAGCTGTTTTTT
TRBD2	NA	TRBJ2-4	TRBV2	CASSVDGGAGGNIQYF	TGTGCCAGCAGTGTTGACGGGGGGGCCGGGGGAAACATTCAGTACTTC
NA	NA	TRBJ1-1	TRBV18	CASSPARDKPSGGEAFF	TGTGCCAGCTCACCGGCACGGGACAAACCCTCTGGAGGTGAAGCTTTCTTT
NA	once	TRBJ1-2	TRBV6-5	CASSYTGLANYGYTF	TGTGCCAGCAGTTACACGGGTCTGGCTAACTATGGCTACACCTTC
NA	NA	TRBJ2-2	TRBV5-1	CASSLVPSVAGELFF	TGCGCCAGCAGCTTAGTCCCTTCAGTTGCCGGGGAGCTGTTTTTT
TRBD2	NA	TRBJ2-5	TRBV5-1	CASSSLAGAGETQYF	TGCGCCAGCAGCTCCCTAGCGGGGGCCGGGGAGACCCAGTACTTC
TRBD1	NA	TRBJ2-5	TRBV7-3	CASSLTGQGGETQYF	TGTGCCAGCAGCTTAACGGGACAGGGAGGTGAGACCCAGTACTTC
TRBD1	NA	TRBJ2-7	TRBV30	CAWSTQTGLDDEQYF	TGTGCCTGGAGTACCCAGACAGGGCTGGATGACGAGCAGTACTTC
TRBD2	NA	TRBJ2-1	TRBV7-2	CASSRGGAFNEQFF	TGTGCCAGCAGCCGCGGGGGGGCATTCAATGAGCAGTTCTTC
NA	NA	TRBJ2-7	TRBV11-3	CASSLITTYEQYF	TGTGCCAGCAGCTTAATAACTACCTACGAGCAGTACTTC
NA	NA	TRBJ1-1	TRBV5-1	CASSFAGAGNTEAFF	TGCGCCAGCAGCTTTGCGGGGGCAGGGAACACTGAAGCTTTCTTT
NA	NA	TRBJ1-2	TRBV7-2	CASFPTGVGYGYTF	TGTGCCAGCTTCCCCACGGGAGTGGGGTATGGCTACACCTTC
NA	NA	TRBJ2-3	TRBV10-3	CAISESETARLPTDTQYF	TGTGCCATCAGTGAGTCGGAGACAGCCAGGCTTCCCACAGATACGCAGTATTTT
TRBD1	NA	TRBJ2-2	TRBV5-4	CASRGTGNTGELFF	TGTGCCAGCAGGGGGACAGGGAACACCGGGGAGCTGTTTTTT
NA	NA	TRBJ2-7	TRBV6-6	CASSDPRHGLYEQYF	TGTGCCAGCAGTGACCCTAGACACGGACTATACGAGCAGTACTTC
TRBD2	NA	TRBJ2-5	TRBV6-5	CASSLYSGGGEETQYF	TGTGCCAGCAGTTTATATAGCGGGGGGGGAGAAGAGACCCAGTACTTC
NA	once	TRBJ2-1	TRBV27	CASSFGSAAYNEQFF	TGTGCCAGCAGTTTTGGATCGGCGGCCTACAATGAGCAGTTCTTC
NA	NA	TRBJ2-5	TRBV6-5	CASSYKVGGWETQYF	TGTGCCAGCAGTTACAAAGTTGGCGGGTGGGAGACCCAGTACTTC
NA	NA	TRBJ2-2	TRBV2	CASSKQGGELFF	TGTGCCAGCAGTAAACAGGGCGGGGAGCTGTTTTTT
NA	NA	TRBJ1-2	TRBV11-2	CASKRLDYGYTF	TGTGCCAGCAAACGACTGGACTATGGCTACACCTTC
TRBD2	NA	TRBJ2-1	TRBV28	CASSSPGGPHNEQFF	TGTGCCAGCAGTTCCCCGGGGGGGCCGCACAATGAGCAGTTCTTC
NA	NA	TRBJ1-2	TRBV29-1	CSVGWAPNYGYTF	TGCAGCGTTGGTTGGGCTCCTAACTATGGCTACACCTTC
TRBD1	NA	TRBJ1-2	TRBV19	CASRKKMGQGNYGYTF	TGTGCCAGTAGAAAAAAAATGGGACAGGGAAACTATGGCTACACCTTC
NA	NA	TRBJ1-1	TRBV7-9	CASSFSGGAFF	TGTGCCAGCAGCTTTTCCGGGGGAGCTTTCTTT
TRBD1	NA	TRBJ2-5	TRBV18	CASSLSRGQGRETQYF	TGTGCCAGCTCACTGTCGAGGGGACAGGGTCGAGAGACCCAGTACTTC
TRBD2	once	TRBJ2-3	TRBV7-6	CASSFQPGLAQDTQYF	TGTGCCAGCAGCTTTCAACCGGGACTAGCTCAAGATACGCAGTATTTT
TRBD1	NA	TRBJ1-2	TRBV6-5	CASSKDRGNGYTF	TGTGCCAGCAGTAAGGACAGGGGGAATGGCTACACCTTC
TRBD1	NA	TRBJ1-5	TRBV28	CASSSLGTGHRNQPQHF	TGTGCCAGCAGCTCCCTCGGGACAGGGCATCGCAATCAGCCCCAGCATTTT
TRBD1	NA	TRBJ1-1	TRBV18	CASSPPQGAVTEAFF	TGTGCCAGCTCACCACCCCAGGGGGCGGTCACTGAAGCTTTCTTT
TRBD2	NA	TRBJ2-2	TRBV5-6	CASSTPSGGASTGELFF	TGTGCCAGCAGCACCCCTAGCGGGGGGGCTAGCACCGGGGAGCTGTTTTTT
NA	NA	TRBJ2-4	TRBV5-6	CASSLSGVKNIQYF	TGTGCCAGCAGCCTATCGGGGGTCAAAAACATTCAGTACTTC
NA	NA	TRBJ1-5	TRBV7-2	CASSLAAGSNQPQHF	TGTGCCAGCAGCTTAGCTGCAGGTAGCAATCAGCCCCAGCATTTT
NA	NA	TRBJ2-5	TRBV6-6	CASSYRSGGETQYF	TGTGCCAGCAGTTATCGGTCGGGCGGGGAGACCCAGTACTTC
TRBD2	NA	TRBJ2-1	TRBV6-1	CASSETQRGKFF	TGTGCCAGCAGTGAAACTCAGCGGGGGAAGTTCTTC
NA	NA	TRBJ1-2	TRBV7-2	CASSLEQGRGYTF	TGTGCCAGCAGCTTAGAGCAGGGTCGAGGCTACACCTTC
NA	NA	TRBJ2-2	TRBV6-4	CASSSGTNTGELFF	TGTGCCAGCAGTTCCGGGACGAACACCGGGGAGCTGTTTTTT
TRBD2	NA	TRBJ2-3	TRBV11-2	CASSDGTRQADTQYF	TGTGCCAGCAGCGACGGGACTAGACAGGCAGATACGCAGTATTTT
TRBD1	NA	TRBJ1-6	TRBV2	CASCNRGDDSPLHF	TGTGCCAGCTGTAACAGGGGGGACGATTCACCCCTCCACTTT
NA	NA	TRBJ1-3	TRBV30	CAWSWTQGNTIYF	TGTGCCTGGAGTTGGACACAGGGAAATACCATATATTTT
TRBD1	NA	TRBJ2-1	TRBV9	CASSVEGAGYNEQFF	TGTGCCAGCAGCGTAGAGGGGGCGGGCTACAATGAGCAGTTCTTC
NA	NA	TRBJ1-5	TRBV6-1	CASRGRGGSNQPQHF	TGTGCCAGCAGAGGACGAGGAGGAAGCAATCAGCCCCAGCATTTT
NA	NA	TRBJ2-1	TRBV18	CASSEQGYNEQFF	TGTGCCAGCTCAGAACAGGGTTACAATGAGCAGTTCTTC